This passage covers 31 T cell receptor beta chains from one sample sequenced in a study of T-cell reconstitution after alpha-beta-depleted transplantation in children listed by TCRdb under 2016. The treatment or condition label, as the study defines it: allogeneic hematopoietic cell transplantation with graft depleted of TCRalphabeta T cells and CD19 B cells. Library preparation used PCR. Reads for this sample came from an Illumina HiSeq 2500. TCR libraries were prepared with molecular barcoding, using unique molecular identifiers to normalize TCRbeta repertoire quantification. TCRdb reprocessed the public reads (quality trimming at Q25 with fastp, clone calling with MiXCR) and kept in-frame beta chains. Every entry covers one CDR3 protein and lists the most common genes and DNA from its rows. This sample holds 180,000 or so distinct CDR3 sequences; roughly 6% were observed only once. Jointly, the top ten make up under 5% of the sample.

Sequenced here: PBMCs, sampled before TCRalphabeta/CD19-depleted stem cell transplant. The receptors were sampled from a girl under three years old with combined immunodeficiency, due to receive a stem cell transplant.

In its sample, this clonotype was seen many times. The rearrangement joins TRBV19 to TRBJ2-3, with D possibly being TRBD2 (6 bases). The germline V and J ends were trimmed by 5 bases and 6 bases, with 21 bases remaining between them. Germline CDR1 reads LNHDA; CDR2 reads SQIVND (reference sequence). The CDR3 consists of 16 residues. CDR3 region: CASSRARTTRRDTQYF. The CDR3 DNA is TGTGCCAGTAGTCGGGCGCGGACTACACGGAGGGATACGCAGTATTTT. Together with reference TRBV19 and TRBJ2-3, the CDR3 gives the full variable domain: DGGITQSPKYLFRKEGQNVTLSCEQNLNHDAMYWYRQDPGQGLRLIYYSQIVNDFQKGDIAEGYSVSREKKESFPLTVTSAQKNPTAFYLCASSRARTTRRDTQYFGPGTRLTVL.

Concerning this clonotype itself: This sequence may be a read error, since a much larger clone differs from it by one base. CDR3 coding DNA: TGTGCCAGCAGTATCCTCGCGGGGGGCTTAGAGGCCGAGTACTTC. Translating it yields CASSILAGGLEAEYF. This chain connects TRBV6-5 to TRBJ2-5; 8 nucleotides align to TRBD2. The CDR3 has 15 amino acids. Germline values: CDR1 MNHEY, CDR2 SVGAGI. V gave up 5 bases and J gave up 12 bases; unmatched junction bases: 17.

This clonotype was recorded many times. V is TRBV28 and J is TRBJ2-7, with 7 bases matching TRBD1. Germline CDR1 MDHEN, CDR2 SYDVKM. J gave up 2 bases and V 4 bases, and 5 bases lay outside the gene matches. The CDR3 totals 14 residues. For the CDR3, the DNA is TGTGCCAGCAGTTCGCCGGGACAGCCCTACGAGCAGTACTTC. This translates into CASSSPGQPYEQYF.

This clonotype came up many times. The chain has TRBV7-2 and TRBJ2-3; TRBD2 agrees at 8 bases. V dropped 5 bases and J dropped 0; count of bases not matched to a gene: 10. This CDR3 comprises 17 residues. Germline V lookup: CDR1 SGHTA, CDR2 FQGNSA. This CDR3 is CASSPVYIAGSTDTQYF. Written as DNA, the CDR3 is TGTGCCAGCAGCCCAGTTTATATAGCGGGAAGCACAGATACGCAGTATTTT.

This clonotype has a count of ten or more. The chain recombines TRBV28 with TRBJ2-5, with unresolved D. The length of the CDR3 is 14 residues. V dropped 7 bases and J dropped 1 base, with 13 bases sitting between them. Germline V gene data show CDR1 as MDHEN and CDR2 as SYDVKM. Here the CDR3 DNA reads TGTGCCAGCATGGCGAGAACCACCCAAGAGACCCAGTACTTC. It translates to CASMARTTQETQYF.

This clonotype occurred many times. Here the CDR3 DNA reads TGTGCCAGCAGTTTATCCCAGGGACTGAACACTGAAGCTTTCTTT. This codes for CASSLSQGLNTEAFF. The chain couples TRBV28 to TRBJ1-1; D perhaps matches TRBD1 (5 bases). Trimming took 1 base from V and 0 from J, leaving 9 bases between them. CDR1 MDHEN and CDR2 SYDVKM come from the germline V gene. This CDR3 region has 15 residues.

This clonotype was observed many times. The chain links TRBV9 to TRBJ1-2; tentatively, D is TRBD1 (5 bases). CDR1 is SGDLS, CDR2 YYNGEE, per germline. Trimming removed 1 base at V and 8 bases at J, with 9 bases between. This CDR3 is built from 12 residues. The CDR3: CASSVQGTGYTF. The CDR3 DNA follows: TGTGCCAGCAGCGTACAGGGAACGGGCTACACCTTC.

In regard to this clonotype: Because it lacks the conserved phenylalanine or tryptophan at the end, this CDR3 is likely a read error. The DNA for the CDR3 is TGCTGTGCTAGAGACGCCTACCTGGCTCGGGACCTCTACGAGCAGTACTAC. This encodes CCARDAYLARDLYEQYY. The V and J genes are TRBV20-1 and TRBJ2-7; D possibly matches TRBD1 or TRBD2 (5 bases each). CDR3 length: 17 residues. Germline CDR1 reads DFQATT; CDR2 reads SNEGSKA (reference sequence).

This clonotype was counted at least ten times. The chain has TRBV20-1 and TRBJ2-7; tentatively, D is TRBD1 or TRBD2 (5 bases each). Germline V lookup: CDR1 DFQATT, CDR2 SNEGSKA (reference sequence). The CDR3 totals 13 residues. Trimming removed 5 bases at V and 0 bases at J, with 11 bases between. The CDR3 sequence: CSADRGDSYEQYF. CDR3 DNA sequence: TGCAGTGCTGATAGGGGAGACTCCTACGAGCAGTACTTC.

This clonotype was recorded at least ten times. V usage is TRBV6-2 or TRBV6-3 and J usage is TRBJ2-7; 9 bases match TRBD2. The CDR3 has 14 residues. J gave up 3 bases and V 7 bases, and 7 bases lay outside the gene matches. Germline V CDR1 and CDR2: MNHEY, SVGEGT. CDR3 in DNA: TGTGCCAGCACTCAAGCGGGGGGATACTACGAGCAGTACTTC. Translated, it gives CASTQAGGYYEQYF.

This clonotype was counted at least ten times. The chain carries TRBV6-5 and TRBJ2-7; 8 bases are a match to TRBD2. Trimming took 4 bases from V and 0 from J; bases not matched to a gene: 5. CDR1 and CDR2 from the germline V gene are MNHEY and SVGAGI. The CDR3 is 15 amino acids. The CDR3 loop reads CASSLSGSPSYEQYF. CDR3 nucleotides: TGTGCCAGCAGTTTGAGCGGGAGCCCCTCCTACGAGCAGTACTTC.

The table lists this clonotype with many counts. This rearrangement joins TRBV4-2 to TRBJ2-7, with D unclear. Trimming removed 0 bases at V and 3 bases at J, with 12 bases between. This CDR3 has 15 amino acids. Germline V lookup: CDR1 LGHNA, CDR2 YNFKEQ. The CDR3 region has the DNA TGTGCCAGCAGCCAAGAGGTGGTGGGATACTACGAGCAGTACTTC. It encodes CASSQEVVGYYEQYF.

This clonotype was picked up many times. The CDR3 spells CASRREDGTSTDTQYF. The CDR3 coding sequence is TGTGCCAGCAGACGAGAAGACGGAACTAGCACAGATACGCAGTATTTT. The chain is built from TRBV6-5 and TRBJ2-3; D is unresolved. Germline lookup yields CDR1 MNHEY and CDR2 SVGAGI. With 6 bases removed from V and 0 bases from J, the gap between germline ends came to 16 bases. The CDR3 consists of 16 residues.

The chain employs TRBV18 and TRBJ2-7; no firm D call. The CDR3 runs 12 residues. CDR1 is KGHSH, CDR2 LQKENI, per germline. Trimming took 6 bases from V and 3 from J, leaving 9 bases between them. The CDR3 bases are TGTGCCAGCTCCATTAGTTACTACGAGCAGTACTTC. This gives the protein CASSISYYEQYF. The complete variable domain, with remaining parts taken from reference TRBV18 and TRBJ2-7, reads NAGVMQNPRHLVRRRGQEARLRCSPMKGHSHVYWYRQLPEEGLKFMVYLQKENIIDESGMPKERFSAEFPKEGPSILRIQQVVRGDSAAYFCASSISYYEQYFGPGTRLTVT.

This clonotype was recorded at least ten times. The rearrangement uses TRBV5-5 and TRBJ2-1; 10 bases agree with TRBD1. CDR1 SGHKS and CDR2 YYEKEE come from the germline V gene (reference sequence). This CDR3 comprises 15 residues. Trimming removed 3 bases from V and 4 bases from J; junction bases left unmatched: 4. Written as DNA, the CDR3 is TGTGCCAGCAGCTCTCGACAGGGGGCGTACAATGAGCAGTTCTTC. Translated, it gives CASSSRQGAYNEQFF.

This clonotype appeared many times. The rearrangement joins TRBV29-1 to TRBJ2-7; perhaps TRBD2 as D (6 bases). V lost 4 bases to trimming and J lost 3 bases, with 10 bases between them. This CDR3 is built from 12 residues. Per the germline V gene, CDR1 is SQVTM and CDR2 is ANQGSEA. CDR3 amino acids: CSVGGGFYEQYF. In DNA, the CDR3 is TGCAGCGTTGGGGGAGGATTCTACGAGCAGTACTTC.

This clonotype has a count of ten or more. The V gene is TRBV4-2, the J gene TRBJ2-7, with no clear D. The V gene lost 2 bases and the J gene lost 0 bases, with 8 bases spanning the gap. Germline CDR1 reads LGHNA; CDR2 reads YNFKEQ. This CDR3 has 14 residues. CDR3 sequence (DNA): TGTGCCAGCAGCCAACCGACAAGCTCCTACGAGCAGTACTTC. It translates to CASSQPTSSYEQYF.

Comment on this clonotype: The junction does not match germline at one end; this may be a read error. The chain uses TRBV6-4 and TRBJ2-7; 16 bases are shared with TRBD2. Looked up from germline, CDR1 is MRHNA and CDR2 is SNTAGT. The CDR3 spans 18 residues. CDR3 bases: TGTACCAGCAGTCCTGGGACTAGCGGGAGGGTAAGAACCTACGAGCAGTACTTC. This gives the protein CTSSPGTSGRVRTYEQYF.

Ten or more counts support this clonotype. The rearrangement uses TRBV25-1 and TRBJ2-1; 9 bases line up with TRBD2. Losses at the gene ends were 4 bases for V and 4 bases for J; bases not matched to a gene: 2. Germline-derived CDR1 and CDR2 are MGHDK and SYGVNS. The CDR3 is 14 residues long. The CDR3 reads CASSVSGGYNEQFF. CDR3 coding DNA: TGTGCCAGCAGTGTCAGCGGGGGGTACAATGAGCAGTTCTTC.

This clonotype was seen at least ten times. This chain connects TRBV29-1 to TRBJ2-7, with 8 nucleotides matching TRBD2. Germline lookup yields CDR1 SQVTM and CDR2 ANQGSEA. Unmatched junction bases numbered 4, after V lost 0 bases and J lost 3 bases. The CDR3 length is 14 residues. CDR3 bases: TGCAGCGTTGAAGATGCCGCGGGAGGCTACGAGCAGTACTTC. Protein product: CSVEDAAGGYEQYF.

This clonotype showed up many times. This chain connects TRBV29-1 to TRBJ2-7; D call uncertain. Germline V CDR1 and CDR2: SQVTM, ANQGSEA. The CDR3 spans 10 residues. V was shortened by 8 bases and J by 2 bases, with 7 bases between the two germline ends. The CDR3 region is CSPGPYEQYF. The CDR3 DNA follows: TGCAGCCCCGGTCCCTACGAGCAGTACTTC.

This clonotype occurred many times. V is TRBV6-2 or TRBV6-3 and J is TRBJ1-1; D is possibly TRBD1 (5 bases). CDR1 is MNHEY, CDR2 SVGEGT, per germline. Trimming took off 3 bases at V and 4 bases at J, with 15 bases between the two ends. The CDR3 loop spans 15 amino acids. CDR3 DNA sequence: TGTGCCAGCAGTTATGATGGGGGGTTTCGCACTGAAGCTTTCTTT. It encodes CASSYDGGFRTEAFF.

In this sample, this clonotype turned up many times. The chain has TRBV12-3 or TRBV12-4 and TRBJ2-7; no clear D gene. The CDR3 consists of 13 residues. The V gene lost 7 bases and the J gene lost 3 bases, with 13 bases spanning the gap. CDR3 coding DNA: TGTGCCAGCACCCTGACTTCTTACTACGAGCAGTACTTC. Protein sequence: CASTLTSYYEQYF.

The chain uses TRBV5-1 and TRBJ2-3, with 12 nucleotides matching TRBD2. This CDR3 has 15 amino acids. The V and J ends lost 4 bases and 8 bases, in that order; junction bases with no gene match: 8. Germline CDR1 SGHRS, CDR2 YFSETQ. The CDR3 DNA is TGCGCCAGCAGCCCTAGCGGGGGGGCCGCGGCTACGCAGTATTTT. This encodes CASSPSGGAAATQYF.

This clonotype was seen only a few times. The chain links TRBV6-2 or TRBV6-3 to TRBJ1-2, with 7 bases lining up with TRBD1. The germline V gene encodes CDR1 MNHEY and CDR2 SVGEGT. The CDR3 sequence is 14 residues long. J gave up 6 bases and V 6 bases, and 10 bases lay outside the gene matches. This chain's CDR3 is CASSFSPGTDGYTF. The CDR3 DNA is TGTGCCAGCAGCTTCTCTCCCGGGACAGATGGCTACACCTTC.

This clonotype was counted ten times or more. The chain carries TRBV6-5 and TRBJ2-6, with TRBD1 matching over 8 bases. Germline CDR1 and CDR2: MNHEY and SVGAGI. The CDR3 sequence is 18 residues long. J gave up 2 bases and V 4 bases, and 10 bases lay outside the gene matches. The CDR3 here is CASSSTGGILPGANVLTF. As DNA, the CDR3 is TGTGCCAGCAGTTCAACAGGGGGAATTCTGCCTGGGGCCAACGTCCTGACTTTC.

This clonotype has a count of ten or more. The chain carries TRBV5-4 and TRBJ2-5; a weak D match, TRBD1 (5 bases). CDR1 and CDR2 from the germline V gene are SGHNT and YYREEE (reference sequence). This CDR3 contains 20 residues. V lost 0 bases and J 2 bases, leaving 26 bases between the germline ends. CDR3 residues: CASSLAPNAVRERGQETQYF. The CDR3 DNA reads as TGTGCCAGCAGCTTGGCCCCCAACGCGGTCAGAGAAAGGGGACAAGAGACCCAGTACTTC.

In this sample, this clonotype turned up many times. The rearrangement links TRBV7-2 to TRBJ1-1, with 7 positions matching TRBD1. CDR1 SGHTA and CDR2 FQGNSA come from the germline V gene. There are 15 residues in the CDR3. V dropped 5 bases and J dropped 1; count of bases not matched to a gene: 7. DNA for the CDR3: TGTGCCAGCAGCCACCGGACAGGAACGAACACTGAAGCTTTCTTT. Its protein is CASSHRTGTNTEAFF.

Ten or more counts support this clonotype. Here the CDR3 reads CASSQGGGSPLHF. The CDR3 bases are TGTGCCAGCAGCCAAGGGGGTGGATCACCCCTCCACTTT. The V and J genes are TRBV14 and TRBJ1-6, with D uncertain. The CDR3 extends over 13 amino acids. CDR1 SGHDN and CDR2 FVKESK come from the germline V gene. V was pared by 1 base and J by 10 bases, with 8 bases between.

This chain connects TRBV11-2 to TRBJ2-1, with TRBD2 identical over 10 bases. The germline V gene has CDR1 SGHAT and CDR2 FQNNGV. Trimming took 3 bases from V and 1 from J; bases not matched to a gene: 18. The CDR3 sequence is 21 residues long. In nucleotides, the CDR3 is TGTGCCAGCAGCTTTCGATTCCCGGGACTAGCGCCCCAACGGTCCTACAATGAGCAGTTCTTC. This translates into CASSFRFPGLAPQRSYNEQFF. Complete variable domain (other parts from reference TRBV11-2 and TRBJ2-1): EAGVAQSPRYKIIEKRQSVAFWCNPISGHATLYWYQQILGQGPKLLIQFQNNGVVDDSQLPKDRFSAERLKGVDSTLKIQPAKLEDSAVYLCASSFRFPGLAPQRSYNEQFFGPGTRLTVL.

In this sample, this clonotype turned up a few times. The rearrangement joins TRBV20-1 to TRBJ2-7, with unresolved D. Germline CDR1 and CDR2: DFQATT and SNEGSKA (reference sequence). This CDR3 is 14 amino acids long. V lost 7 bases, J lost 2 bases, and 18 bases lay in between. The CDR3 sequence: CSVPLEVAAYEQYF. DNA of the CDR3: TGCAGTGTTCCCCTCGAGGTGGCAGCCTACGAGCAGTACTTC.